This T cell receptor beta chain was recovered during a study of a mutant IDH1 vaccine in newly diagnosed glioma. In the study overall: Vaccine administration was initiated 4-6 weeks following radiotherapy alone, or with temozolomide cycles.

Study outcomes and limitations: Top peripheral T cell clonotype shifts appeared unrelated to pseudoprogression.

Turning to this clone: Its antigen is unidentified.

Time point denoted: week 23, last vaccination. With topical imiquimod, each dose of the vaccine consisted of 300 ug of mutant IDH1 20-mer peptide. The table came from immunoSEQ multiplex PCR; TCRdb's copy has only in-frame clones and leaves some out. The sample has under 85,000 clones, more than 80% seen once. This material consisted of PBMCs, taken from a glioma patient whose treatment included an IDH1 peptide vaccine. The origin of this receptor is a woman in her forties or fifties with glioma.

CDR3 in DNA: TGTGCCCAACTAGCGGGAGGGCCCATTTACAATGAGCAGTTCTTC. Its translation is CAQLAGGPIYNEQFF. This chain uses TRBV30 with TRBJ2-1, with TRBD2 matching over 13 bases. Germline CDR1 and CDR2: GTSNPN and SVGIG (reference sequence). Losses at the gene ends were 8 bases for V and 4 bases for J; bases not matched to a gene: 8. CDR3 length: 15 residues. The variable domain in full, with the rest retrieved from reference TRBV30 and TRBJ2-1, is SQTIHQWPATLVQPVGSPLSLECTVEGTSNPNLYWYRQAAGRGLQLLFYSVGIGQISSEVPQNLSASRPQDRQFILSSKKLLLSDSGFYLCAQLAGGPIYNEQFFGPGTRLTVL.